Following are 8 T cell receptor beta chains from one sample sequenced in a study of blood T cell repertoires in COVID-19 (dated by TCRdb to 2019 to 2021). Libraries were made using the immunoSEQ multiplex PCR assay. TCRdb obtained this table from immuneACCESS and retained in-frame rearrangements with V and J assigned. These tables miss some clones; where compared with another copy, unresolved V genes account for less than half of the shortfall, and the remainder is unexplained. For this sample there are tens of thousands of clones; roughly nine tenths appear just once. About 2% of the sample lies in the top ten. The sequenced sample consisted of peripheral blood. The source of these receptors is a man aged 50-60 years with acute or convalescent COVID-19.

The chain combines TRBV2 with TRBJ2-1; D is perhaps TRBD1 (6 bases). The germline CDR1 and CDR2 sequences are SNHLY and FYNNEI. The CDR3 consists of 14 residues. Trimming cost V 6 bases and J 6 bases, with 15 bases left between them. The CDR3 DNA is TGTGCCAGCAGAGCAATGACAGGCCCCAATGAGCAGTTCTTC. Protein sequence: CASRAMTGPNEQFF.

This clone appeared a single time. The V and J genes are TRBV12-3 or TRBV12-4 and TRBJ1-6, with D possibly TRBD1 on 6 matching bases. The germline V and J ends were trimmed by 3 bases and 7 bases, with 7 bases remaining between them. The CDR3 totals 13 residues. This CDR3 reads CASSFQGNSPLHF. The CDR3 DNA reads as TGTGCCAGCAGTTTTCAGGGGAATTCACCCCTCCACTTT.

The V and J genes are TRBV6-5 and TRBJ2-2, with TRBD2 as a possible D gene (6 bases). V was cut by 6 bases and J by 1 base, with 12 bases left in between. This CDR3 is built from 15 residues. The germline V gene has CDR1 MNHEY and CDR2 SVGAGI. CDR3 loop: CASSPHGGNTGELFF. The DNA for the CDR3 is TGTGCCAGCAGCCCACACGGGGGGAACACCGGGGAGCTGTTTTTT.

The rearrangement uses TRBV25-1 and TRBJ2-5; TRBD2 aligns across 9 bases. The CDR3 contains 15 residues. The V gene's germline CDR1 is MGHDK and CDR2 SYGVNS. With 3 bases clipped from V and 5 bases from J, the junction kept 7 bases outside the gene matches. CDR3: CASSDLAGFSETQYF. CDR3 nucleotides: TGTGCCAGCAGTGACCTAGCGGGATTTTCGGAGACCCAGTACTTC. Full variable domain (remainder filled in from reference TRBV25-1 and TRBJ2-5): EADIYQTPRYLVIGTGKKITLECSQTMGHDKMYWYQQDPGMELHLIHYSYGVNSTEKGDLSSESTVSRIRTEHFPLTLESARPSHTSQYLCASSDLAGFSETQYFGPGTRLLVL.

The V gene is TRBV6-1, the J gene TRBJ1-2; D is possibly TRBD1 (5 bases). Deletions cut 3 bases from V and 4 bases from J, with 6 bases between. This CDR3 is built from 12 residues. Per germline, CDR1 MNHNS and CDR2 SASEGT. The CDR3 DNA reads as TGTGCCAGCAGTGACAGGGTCTATGGCTACACCTTC. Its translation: CASSDRVYGYTF.

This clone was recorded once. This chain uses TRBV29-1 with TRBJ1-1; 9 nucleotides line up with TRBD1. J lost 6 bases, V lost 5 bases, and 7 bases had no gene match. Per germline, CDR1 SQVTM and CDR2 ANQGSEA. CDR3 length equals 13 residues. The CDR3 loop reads CSVRTGEESEAFF. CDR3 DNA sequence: TGCAGCGTTCGGACAGGGGAAGAGTCTGAAGCTTTCTTT.

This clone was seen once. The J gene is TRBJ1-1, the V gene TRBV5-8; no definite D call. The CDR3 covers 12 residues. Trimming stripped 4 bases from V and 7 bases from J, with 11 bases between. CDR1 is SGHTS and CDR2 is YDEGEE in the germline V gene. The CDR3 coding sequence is TGTGCCAGCAGCCCTTATCTCAGTGAAGCTTTCTTT. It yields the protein CASSPYLSEAFF.

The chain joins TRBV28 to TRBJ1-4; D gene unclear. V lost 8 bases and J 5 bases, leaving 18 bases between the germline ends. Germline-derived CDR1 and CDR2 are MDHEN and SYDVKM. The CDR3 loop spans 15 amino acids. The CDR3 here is CASCTSPVYNEKLFF. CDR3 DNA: TGTGCCAGCTGTACCTCCCCGGTTTACAATGAAAAACTGTTTTTT.